A single sample is the source of the 27 T cell receptor beta chains below, sequenced in a study of T cell changes during pregnancy in multiple sclerosis. Method: immunoSEQ multiplex PCR; TCRdb's copy keeps in-frame clones and lacks some. The repertoire holds 65,000 to 70,000 clones, with around 92% as singletons. Here the sequenced sample was peripheral blood, taken in the third trimester of pregnancy. The receptors originated from a female donor in good health, enrolled as a control in a pregnancy study.

The chain links TRBV21-1 to TRBJ1-4. TRBV21-1 is described as a pseudogene. The CDR3 sequence is 13 residues long. The CDR3 sequence: CASSKVEARSAEF. CDR3 bases: TGTGCCAGCAGCAAAGTCGAGGCTCGTTCGGCTGAATTT.

V is TRBV7-2 and J is TRBJ2-1; 11 bases map to TRBD2. Germline V lookup: CDR1 SGHTA, CDR2 FQGNSA. The trim removed 1 base at V and 6 bases at J, leaving 2 bases unmatched. The CDR3 loop spans 15 amino acids. The CDR3 loop is CASSLVAGGGNEQFF. The CDR3 DNA reads TGTGCCAGCAGCTTAGTAGCGGGAGGGGGCAATGAGCAGTTCTTC.

The chain carries TRBV7-2 and TRBJ2-7; 12 positions agree with TRBD2. J gave up 7 bases and V 1 base, and 5 bases lay outside the gene matches. Germline CDR1 and CDR2: SGHTA and FQGNSA. The CDR3 extends over 15 amino acids. CDR3 sequence: CASSLGLAGGEEQYF. DNA for the CDR3: TGTGCCAGCAGCTTAGGTCTAGCGGGGGGGGAGGAGCAGTACTTC.

This clone was detected only a few times. The CDR3 is CASSLGTGGVQSYEQYF. CDR3 bases: TGTGCCAGCAGCTTAGGGACAGGGGGCGTGCAGTCCTACGAGCAGTACTTC. The chain is built from TRBV11-2 and TRBJ2-7, with 11 bases matching TRBD1. The V and J ends lost 1 base and 1 base, in that order; junction bases with no gene match: 6. This CDR3 contains 17 residues. Germline lookup yields CDR1 SGHAT and CDR2 FQNNGV.

J is TRBJ2-3 and V is TRBV5-4; 10 positions agree with TRBD2. CDR1 is SGHNT and CDR2 is YYREEE in the germline V gene (reference sequence). The CDR3 extends over 16 amino acids. V lost 3 bases and J lost 5; bases outside the gene matches: 9. The CDR3 is CASSSRTSGVVDTQYF. As DNA, the CDR3 is TGTGCCAGCAGCTCAAGGACTAGCGGAGTGGTAGATACGCAGTATTTT.

The chain combines TRBV4-3 with TRBJ2-3, with D tentatively TRBD2 (6 bases). Germline CDR1 LGHNA, CDR2 YSLEER. Trimming took 0 bases from V and 1 from J, leaving 14 bases between them. This CDR3 is 17 amino acids long. The CDR3 DNA is TGCGCCAGCAGCCAAGAGCATACGGGAGCAGGCACAGATACGCAGTATTTT. Its protein product is CASSQEHTGAGTDTQYF.

This clone was seen just once. An end of the junction differs from the germline gene, which may be a read error. This rearrangement joins TRBV7-7 to TRBJ2-3; D gene ambiguous. The germline V gene has CDR1 SSHAT and CDR2 FNYEAQ (reference sequence). The CDR3 has 13 amino acids. CDR3 in DNA: TGTGCTAGCAGCTCTTACTACGCAGATACGCAGTATTTT. Protein: CASSSYYADTQYF.

V usage is TRBV27 and J usage is TRBJ2-2; D is undetermined. This CDR3 contains 14 residues. Germline CDR1 and CDR2: MNHEY and SMNVEV (reference sequence). Trimming pared 6 bases from V and 6 bases from J, leaving 14 bases between. The CDR3 sequence: CASRPQEVSGELFF. CDR3 DNA sequence: TGTGCCAGCAGACCTCAGGAAGTCTCCGGGGAGCTGTTTTTT.

This clone was seen a handful of times. The chain joins TRBV5-4 to TRBJ1-3; D gene uncertain. The ends were cut back, 2 bases at V and 1 base at J, with 10 bases in the middle. Germline loops: CDR1 SGHNT, CDR2 YYREEE (reference sequence). The CDR3 contains 15 residues. CDR3 nucleotide sequence: TGTGCCAGCAGCTTCGGACTCCAATCTGGAAACACCATATATTTT. Translated, it gives CASSFGLQSGNTIYF.

This chain connects TRBV6-6 to TRBJ1-1, with unresolved D. CDR3 length: 15 residues. Looked up from germline, CDR1 is MNHNY and CDR2 is SVGAGI (reference sequence). With 0 bases removed from V and 1 base from J, the gap between germline ends came to 9 bases. The chain's CDR3 is CASSYSIRRNTEAFF. The CDR3 DNA reads as TGTGCCAGCAGTTACTCGATTAGGAGGAACACTGAAGCTTTCTTT.

The chain uses TRBV28 and TRBJ2-1; TRBD2 agrees at 9 bases. The CDR3 is 13 residues long. V shed 6 bases, J shed 10 bases, and the junction held 7 bases outside the gene matches. Looked up from germline, CDR1 is MDHEN and CDR2 is SYDVKM. Here the CDR3 reads CASRVAGVREQFF. The CDR3 DNA sequence: TGTGCCAGCAGAGTAGCGGGAGTTAGGGAGCAGTTCTTC.

The V gene is TRBV29-1, the J gene TRBJ2-7; TRBD2 agrees at 7 bases. V trimming: 3 bases; J trimming: 3 bases; junction bases outside the gene matches: 14. The CDR3 length is 16 residues. Germline V gene lookup returns CDR1 SQVTM and CDR2 ANQGSEA. The CDR3 region is CSVDGVGGSRDYEQYF. DNA for the CDR3: TGCAGCGTTGATGGGGTTGGCGGGAGTAGGGACTACGAGCAGTACTTC.

V and J are TRBV28 and TRBJ1-5; D might be TRBD1 (5 bases). The germline V gene has CDR1 MDHEN and CDR2 SYDVKM. CDR3 length: 16 amino acids. V dropped 4 bases and J dropped 0 bases, with 13 bases sitting between them. In DNA, the CDR3 is TGTGCCAGCAGTTCCGGTGACAGTTATAGCAATCAGCCCCAGCATTTT. As protein: CASSSGDSYSNQPQHF.

The chain combines TRBV28 with TRBJ1-1, with 9 bases matching TRBD1. CDR3 length: 15 amino acids. Trimming took 7 bases from V and 4 from J; bases not matched to a gene: 10. The germline V gene has CDR1 MDHEN and CDR2 SYDVKM. CDR3: CASTSEGTGFTEAFF. CDR3 bases: TGTGCCAGCACATCAGAGGGGACAGGGTTCACTGAAGCTTTCTTT.

The V gene is TRBV5-5, the J gene TRBJ1-1; 7 bases are a match to TRBD1. CDR3 size: 14 residues. Germline CDR1 reads SGHKS; CDR2 reads YYEKEE (reference sequence). With V trimmed by 4 bases and J by 5 bases, 8 bases remained unmatched. This CDR3 is CASSPGQASTEAFF. The CDR3 DNA sequence: TGTGCCAGCAGCCCTGGACAGGCGAGTACTGAAGCTTTCTTT.

The CDR3 loop is CASSPGTGGVYEQFF. In DNA, the CDR3 is TGTGCCAGCAGCCCCGGGACAGGGGGTGTCTATGAGCAGTTCTTC. The V and J genes are TRBV5-4 and TRBJ2-1; 11 positions match TRBD1. Germline V gene data show CDR1 as SGHNT and CDR2 as YYREEE (reference sequence). Trimming took 4 bases from V and 8 from J; bases not matched to a gene: 8. The CDR3 loop spans 15 amino acids.

The chain uses TRBV5-1 and TRBJ1-1, with D possibly matching TRBD1 (5 bases). Germline CDR1 SGHRS, CDR2 YFSETQ. V lost 3 bases, J lost 1 base, and 10 bases lay in between. The CDR3 covers 14 residues. In DNA form, the CDR3 reads TGCGCCAGCAGCTCAGGGATTGGGAACACTGAAGCTTTCTTT. This encodes CASSSGIGNTEAFF.

The V call is TRBV7-9, the J call TRBJ1-2, with TRBD1 identical over 11 bases. Germline V lookup: CDR1 SEHNR, CDR2 FQNEAQ (reference sequence). The CDR3 extends over 15 amino acids. V shed 3 bases, J shed 4 bases, and the junction held 4 bases outside the gene matches. The CDR3 bases are TGTGCCAGCAGCTTTAGGGACAGGGGGGGCTATGGCTACACCTTC. This gives the protein CASSFRDRGGYGYTF.

The rearrangement joins TRBV29-1 to TRBJ2-1; 7 bases line up with TRBD1. The CDR3 totals 14 residues. Trimming at V came to 5 bases and at J to 4 bases, leaving 8 bases not matched to a gene. Germline V gene data show CDR1 as SQVTM and CDR2 as ANQGSEA. CDR3 sequence reads: CSVSPRGSYNEQFF. CDR3 sequence (DNA): TGCAGCGTTTCTCCCAGGGGGTCTTACAATGAGCAGTTCTTC.

This rearrangement joins TRBV30 to TRBJ1-1; D unresolved. V dropped 4 bases and J dropped 7 bases, with 10 bases sitting between them. Germline values: CDR1 GTSNPN, CDR2 SVGIG (reference sequence). The CDR3 covers 11 residues. CDR3 bases: TGTGCCTGGACCCTCCGGGGTGAAGCTTTCTTT. This translates into CAWTLRGEAFF. The entire variable domain, with the rest obtained from reference TRBV30 and TRBJ1-1, is as follows: SQTIHQWPATLVQPVGSPLSLECTVEGTSNPNLYWYRQAAGRGLQLLFYSVGIGQISSEVPQNLSASRPQDRQFILSSKKLLLSDSGFYLCAWTLRGEAFFGQGTRLTVV.

The J gene is TRBJ1-2, the V gene TRBV10-3; TRBD1 aligns across 8 bases. The CDR3 consists of 15 residues. V lost 3 bases to trimming and J lost 2 bases; unmatched junction nucleotides: 5. Looked up from germline, CDR1 is ENHRY and CDR2 is SYGVKD. This chain's CDR3 is CAISDQYRGNYGYTF. CDR3 sequence (DNA): TGTGCCATCAGTGACCAGTACAGGGGGAACTATGGCTACACCTTC.

The chain has TRBV11-3 and TRBJ2-7; TRBD2 aligns across 9 bases. Germline loops: CDR1 SGHNT, CDR2 YENEEA. V lost 5 bases, J lost 4 bases, and 9 bases stayed unmatched. This CDR3 comprises 15 residues. The CDR3 loop reads CASSPYSGRGYEQYF. DNA of the CDR3: TGTGCCAGCAGCCCCTATAGCGGGAGAGGGTACGAGCAGTACTTC.

This clone turned up a few times. V usage is TRBV9 and J usage is TRBJ2-3, with 12 nucleotides matching TRBD2. The CDR3 totals 17 residues. Trimming took 0 bases from V and 3 from J; bases not matched to a gene: 5. The germline CDR1 and CDR2 sequences are SGDLS and YYNGEE. The CDR3 sequence is CASSVAGLAGLTDTQYF. CDR3 in DNA: TGTGCCAGCAGCGTAGCGGGACTAGCGGGTCTAACAGATACGCAGTATTTT. The complete variable domain, with remaining parts taken from reference TRBV9 and TRBJ2-3, reads DSGVTQTPKHLITATGQRVTLRCSPRSGDLSVYWYQQSLDQGLQFLIQYYNGEERAKGNILERFSAQQFPDLHSELNLSSLELGDSALYFCASSVAGLAGLTDTQYFGPGTRLTVL.

This chain joins TRBV9 and TRBJ2-7; 8 bases map to TRBD2. The germline V gene encodes CDR1 SGDLS and CDR2 YYNGEE. V was pared by 0 bases and J by 0 bases, with 11 bases of the junction left unmatched. CDR3 length: 18 residues. CDR3 DNA: TGTGCCAGCAGCGTAGATCTGGAGGGCGGGGGGACCTCCTACGAGCAGTACTTC. Translation gives CASSVDLEGGGTSYEQYF.

This clone is a singleton in its sample. The chain joins TRBV5-4 to TRBJ1-2; 9 bases align to TRBD1. Germline loops: CDR1 SGHNT, CDR2 YYREEE (reference sequence). V shed 4 bases, J shed 5 bases, and the junction held 9 bases outside the gene matches. The CDR3 extends over 15 amino acids. The CDR3: CASSPGQGWEYGYTF. The CDR3 DNA sequence: TGTGCCAGCAGCCCGGGACAGGGATGGGAGTATGGCTACACCTTC.

This clone occurred once. V is TRBV2 and J is TRBJ2-1; D uncertain. The V gene lost 3 bases and the J gene lost 5 bases, with 11 bases spanning the gap. The CDR3 consists of 14 residues. Germline CDR1 reads SNHLY; CDR2 reads FYNNEI. This chain's CDR3 is CASSEARLNNEQFF. CDR3 nucleotides: TGTGCCAGCAGTGAGGCGCGGTTAAACAATGAGCAGTTCTTC.

The CDR3 spells CASSPGTAHNEQFF. DNA of the CDR3: TGTGCCAGCAGCCCCGGGACAGCACACAATGAGCAGTTCTTC. V is TRBV7-3 and J is TRBJ2-1, with 7 bases aligning to TRBD1. The junction had 6 bases not matched to a gene; V was cut back by 5 bases and J by 5 bases. The germline V gene has CDR1 SGHTA and CDR2 FQGTGA. CDR3 size: 14 residues. Together with reference TRBV7-3 and TRBJ2-1, the CDR3 gives the full variable domain: GAGVSQTPSNKVTEKGKYVELRCDPISGHTALYWYRQSLGQGPEFLIYFQGTGAADDSGLPNDRFFAVRPEGSVSTLKIQRTERGDSAVYLCASSPGTAHNEQFFGPGTRLTVL.